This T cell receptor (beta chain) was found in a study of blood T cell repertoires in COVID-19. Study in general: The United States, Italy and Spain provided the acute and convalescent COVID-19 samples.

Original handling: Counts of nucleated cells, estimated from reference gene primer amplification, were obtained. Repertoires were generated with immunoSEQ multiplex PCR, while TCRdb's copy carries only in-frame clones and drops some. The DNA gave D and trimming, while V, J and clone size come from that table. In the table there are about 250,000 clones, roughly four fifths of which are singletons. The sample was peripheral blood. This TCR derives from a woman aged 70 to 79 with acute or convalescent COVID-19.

The CDR3 reads CASMGQTGQMNEKLFF. The CDR3 nucleotides read TGTGCCAGTATGGGGCAGACGGGACAGATGAATGAAAAACTGTTTTTT. The chain couples TRBV19 to TRBJ1-4, with TRBD1 matching over 7 bases. The trim removed 7 bases at V and 5 bases at J, leaving 13 bases unmatched. Germline V gives CDR1 LNHDA, CDR2 SQIVND (reference sequence). The CDR3 spans 16 residues.